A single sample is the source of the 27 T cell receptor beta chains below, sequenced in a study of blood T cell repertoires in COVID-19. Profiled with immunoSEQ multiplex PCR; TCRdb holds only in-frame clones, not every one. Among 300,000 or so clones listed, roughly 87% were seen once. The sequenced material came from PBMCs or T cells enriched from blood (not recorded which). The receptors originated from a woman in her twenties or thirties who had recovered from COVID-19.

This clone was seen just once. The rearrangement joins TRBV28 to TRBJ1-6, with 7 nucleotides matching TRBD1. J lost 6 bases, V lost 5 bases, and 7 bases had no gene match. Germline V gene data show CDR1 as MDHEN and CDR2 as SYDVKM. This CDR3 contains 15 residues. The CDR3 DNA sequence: TGTGCCAGCAGTCCGCTGGGACAGATTAATTCACCCCTCCACTTT. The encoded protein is CASSPLGQINSPLHF.

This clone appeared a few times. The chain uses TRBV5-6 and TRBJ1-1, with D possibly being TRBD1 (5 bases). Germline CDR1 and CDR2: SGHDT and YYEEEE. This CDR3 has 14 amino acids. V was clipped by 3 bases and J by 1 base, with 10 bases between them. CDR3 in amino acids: CASSYGHPNTEAFF. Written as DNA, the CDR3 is TGTGCCAGCAGCTACGGACACCCGAACACTGAAGCTTTCTTT.

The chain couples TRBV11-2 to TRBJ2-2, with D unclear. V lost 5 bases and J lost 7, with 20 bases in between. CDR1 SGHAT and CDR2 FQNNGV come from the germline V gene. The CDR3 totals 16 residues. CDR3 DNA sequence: TGTGCCAGCAGCGTACTACCCGAGCCATCGGGCGGGGAGCTGTTTTTT. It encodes CASSVLPEPSGGELFF.

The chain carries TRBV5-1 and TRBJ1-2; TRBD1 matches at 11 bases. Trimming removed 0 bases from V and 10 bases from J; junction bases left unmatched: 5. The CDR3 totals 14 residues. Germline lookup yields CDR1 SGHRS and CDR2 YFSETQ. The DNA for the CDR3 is TGCGCCAGCAGCTTGGCACCGGGACAGGGGGACTACACCTTC. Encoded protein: CASSLAPGQGDYTF.

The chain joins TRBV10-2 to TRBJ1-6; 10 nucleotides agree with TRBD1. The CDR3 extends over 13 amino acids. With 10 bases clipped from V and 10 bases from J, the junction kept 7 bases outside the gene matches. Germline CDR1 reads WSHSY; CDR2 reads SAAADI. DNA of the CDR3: TGCGCCACCTCCGGGACAGGGGACTCACCCCTCCACTTT. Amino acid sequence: CATSGTGDSPLHF.

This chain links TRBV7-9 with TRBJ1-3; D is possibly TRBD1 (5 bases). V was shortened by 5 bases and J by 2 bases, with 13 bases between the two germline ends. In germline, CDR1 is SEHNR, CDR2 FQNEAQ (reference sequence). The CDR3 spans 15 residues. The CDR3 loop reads CASSPPGGAGNTIYF. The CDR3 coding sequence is TGTGCCAGCAGCCCCCCGGGGGGGGCTGGAAACACCATATATTTT.

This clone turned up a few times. The DNA of the CDR3 is TGTGCCAGCAGCTGGAGGACTAGCGGGGGGAACAATGAGCAGTTCTTC. Protein: CASSWRTSGGNNEQFF. The chain employs TRBV5-6 and TRBJ2-1; 14 nucleotides agree with TRBD2. The CDR3 is made up of 16 amino acids. Germline V gene lookup returns CDR1 SGHDT and CDR2 YYEEEE. J lost 5 bases, V lost 3 bases, and 4 bases had no gene match.

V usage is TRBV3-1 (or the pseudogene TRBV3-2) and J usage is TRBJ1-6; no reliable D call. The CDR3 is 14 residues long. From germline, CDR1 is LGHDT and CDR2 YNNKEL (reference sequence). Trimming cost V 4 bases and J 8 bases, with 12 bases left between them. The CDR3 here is CASSLNGGDSPLHF. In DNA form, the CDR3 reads TGTGCCAGCAGCCTAAATGGCGGGGATTCACCCCTCCACTTT.

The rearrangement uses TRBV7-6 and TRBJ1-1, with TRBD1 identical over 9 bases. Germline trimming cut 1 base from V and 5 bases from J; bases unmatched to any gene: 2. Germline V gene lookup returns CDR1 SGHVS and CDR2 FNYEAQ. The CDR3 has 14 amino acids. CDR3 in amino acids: CASSLGTGVTEAFF. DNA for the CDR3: TGTGCCAGCAGCTTAGGGACAGGGGTGACTGAAGCTTTCTTT.

The CDR3, as DNA: TGTGCCATCAGTGAGTCAACTAGCTCGGACTACCAAGAGACCCAGTACTTC. Its protein is CAISESTSSDYQETQYF. The V call is TRBV10-3, the J call TRBJ2-5, with D maybe TRBD2 (6 bases). Looked up from germline, CDR1 is ENHRY and CDR2 is SYGVKD. The V end was cut by 0 bases, the J end by 0 bases, with 14 bases between. This CDR3 region has 17 residues.

The CDR3 sequence is CASSKTDYGSYNEQFF. CDR3 nucleotides: TGTGCCAGCAGCAAGACAGATTATGGGTCCTACAATGAGCAGTTCTTC. V gene TRBV7-9 combines with J gene TRBJ2-1, with a weak D call TRBD1 (5 bases). This CDR3 region has 16 residues. Looked up from germline, CDR1 is SEHNR and CDR2 is FQNEAQ (reference sequence). V was shortened by 5 bases and J by 1 base, with 15 bases between the two germline ends.

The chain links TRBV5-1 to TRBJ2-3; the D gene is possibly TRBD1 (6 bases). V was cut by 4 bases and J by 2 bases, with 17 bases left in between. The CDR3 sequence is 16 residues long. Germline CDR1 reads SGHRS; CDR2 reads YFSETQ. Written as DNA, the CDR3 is TGCGCCAGCAGCCCCCAGGGGCCTGGTGACACAGATACGCAGTATTTT. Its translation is CASSPQGPGDTDTQYF.

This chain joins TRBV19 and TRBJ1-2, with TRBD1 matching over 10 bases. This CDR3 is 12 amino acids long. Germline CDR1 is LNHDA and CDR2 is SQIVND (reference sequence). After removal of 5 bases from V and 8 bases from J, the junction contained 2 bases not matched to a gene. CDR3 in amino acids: CASSADRGGYTF. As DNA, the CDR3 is TGTGCCAGTAGTGCGGACAGGGGGGGCTACACCTTC.

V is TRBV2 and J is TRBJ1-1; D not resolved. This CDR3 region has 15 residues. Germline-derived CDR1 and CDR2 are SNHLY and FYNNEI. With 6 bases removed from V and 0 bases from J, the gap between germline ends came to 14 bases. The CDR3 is CASRLIYPMNTEAFF. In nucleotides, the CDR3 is TGTGCCAGCAGACTCATTTACCCCATGAACACTGAAGCTTTCTTT.

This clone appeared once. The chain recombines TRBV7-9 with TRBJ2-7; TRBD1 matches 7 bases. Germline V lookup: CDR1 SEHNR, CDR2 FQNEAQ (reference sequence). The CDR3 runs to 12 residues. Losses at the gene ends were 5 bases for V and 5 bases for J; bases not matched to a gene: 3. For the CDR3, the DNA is TGTGCCAGCAGCGACAGGGCCAACGAGCAGTACTTC. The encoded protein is CASSDRANEQYF.

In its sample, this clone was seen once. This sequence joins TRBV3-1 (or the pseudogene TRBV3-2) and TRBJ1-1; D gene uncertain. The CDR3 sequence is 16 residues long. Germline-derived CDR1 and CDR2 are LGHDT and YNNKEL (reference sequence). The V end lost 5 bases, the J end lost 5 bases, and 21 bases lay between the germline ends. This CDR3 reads CASSERRFRSGTEAFF. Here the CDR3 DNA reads TGTGCCAGCAGCGAACGGAGATTCAGGTCGGGGACTGAAGCTTTCTTT.

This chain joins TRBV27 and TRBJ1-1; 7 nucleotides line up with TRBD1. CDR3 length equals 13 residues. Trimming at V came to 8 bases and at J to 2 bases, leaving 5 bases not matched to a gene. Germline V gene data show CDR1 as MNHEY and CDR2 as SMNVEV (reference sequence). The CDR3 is CASHRGRNTEAFF. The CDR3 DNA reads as TGTGCCAGCCACAGGGGACGAAACACTGAAGCTTTCTTT.

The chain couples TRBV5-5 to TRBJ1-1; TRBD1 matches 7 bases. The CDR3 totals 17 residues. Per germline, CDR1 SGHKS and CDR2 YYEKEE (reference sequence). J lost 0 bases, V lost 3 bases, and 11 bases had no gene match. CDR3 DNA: TGTGCCAGCAGCTGGAGATATACCGGGACAGTGAACACTGAAGCTTTCTTT. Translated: CASSWRYTGTVNTEAFF.

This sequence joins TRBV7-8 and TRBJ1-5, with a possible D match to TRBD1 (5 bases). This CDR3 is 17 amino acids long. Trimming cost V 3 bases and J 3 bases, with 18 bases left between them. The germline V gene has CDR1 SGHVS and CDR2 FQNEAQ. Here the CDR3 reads CASSFLRALVFNQPQHF. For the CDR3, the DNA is TGTGCCAGCAGCTTCCTCAGGGCTTTGGTGTTCAATCAGCCCCAGCATTTT.

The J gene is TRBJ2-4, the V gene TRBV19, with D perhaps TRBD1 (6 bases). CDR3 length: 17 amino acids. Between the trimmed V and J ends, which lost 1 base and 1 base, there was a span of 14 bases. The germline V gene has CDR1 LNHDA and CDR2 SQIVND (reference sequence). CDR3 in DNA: TGTGCCAGTAGTATAGGAGAGTGGCAGGGGGCCAAAAACATTCAGTACTTC. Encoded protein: CASSIGEWQGAKNIQYF.

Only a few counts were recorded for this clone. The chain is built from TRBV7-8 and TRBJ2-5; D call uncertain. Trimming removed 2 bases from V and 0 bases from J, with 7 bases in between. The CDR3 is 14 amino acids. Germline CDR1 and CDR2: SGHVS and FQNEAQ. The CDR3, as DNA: TGTGCCAGCAGCTTATCCTCGTACCAAGAGACCCAGTACTTC. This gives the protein CASSLSSYQETQYF.

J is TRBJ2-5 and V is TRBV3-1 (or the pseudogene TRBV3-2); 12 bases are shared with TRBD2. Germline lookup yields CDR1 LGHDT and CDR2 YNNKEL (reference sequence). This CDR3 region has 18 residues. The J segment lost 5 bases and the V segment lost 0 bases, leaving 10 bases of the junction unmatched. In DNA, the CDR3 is TGTGCCAGCAGCCAAGATCGACTAGCGGGGGCCAGTTCGGAGACCCAGTACTTC. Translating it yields CASSQDRLAGASSETQYF.

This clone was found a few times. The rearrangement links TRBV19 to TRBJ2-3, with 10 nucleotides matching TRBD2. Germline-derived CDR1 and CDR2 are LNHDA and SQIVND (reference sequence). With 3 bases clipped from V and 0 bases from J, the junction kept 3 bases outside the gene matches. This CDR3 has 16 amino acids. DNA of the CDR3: TGTGCCAGTAGTATCCTAGCGGGGGCCAGCACAGATACGCAGTATTTT. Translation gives CASSILAGASTDTQYF.

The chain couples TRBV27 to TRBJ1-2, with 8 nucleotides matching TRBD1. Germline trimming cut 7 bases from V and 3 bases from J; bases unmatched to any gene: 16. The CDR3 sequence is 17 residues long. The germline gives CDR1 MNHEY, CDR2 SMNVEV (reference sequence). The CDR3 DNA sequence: TGTGCCAGCACGTATCCGACAGGGGATTGGGCTGACTATGGCTACACCTTC. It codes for CASTYPTGDWADYGYTF.

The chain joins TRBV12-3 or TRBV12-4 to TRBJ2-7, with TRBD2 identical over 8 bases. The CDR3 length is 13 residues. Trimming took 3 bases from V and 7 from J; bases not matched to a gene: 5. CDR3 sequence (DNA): TGTGCCAGCAGTTTGGGCCCTAGCGGGGAGCAGTACTTC. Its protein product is CASSLGPSGEQYF.

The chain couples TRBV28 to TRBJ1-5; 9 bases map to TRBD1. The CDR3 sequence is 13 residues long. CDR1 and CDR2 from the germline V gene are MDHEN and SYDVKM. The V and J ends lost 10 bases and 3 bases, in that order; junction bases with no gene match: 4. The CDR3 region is CAIQGALNQPQHF. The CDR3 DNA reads TGTGCCATACAGGGGGCCCTCAATCAGCCCCAGCATTTT.

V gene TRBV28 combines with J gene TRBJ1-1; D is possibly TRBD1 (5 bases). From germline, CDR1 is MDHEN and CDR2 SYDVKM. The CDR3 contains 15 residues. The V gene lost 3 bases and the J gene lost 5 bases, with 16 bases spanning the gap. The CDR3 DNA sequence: TGTGCCAGCAGTTTTCAAAGGACACGGGGGACTGAAGCTTTCTTT. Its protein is CASSFQRTRGTEAFF.